The rows below give T cell receptor beta chains drawn from one sample of a study of cytomegalovirus exposure and HLA in healthy donors. TCRdb keeps only in-frame clones here, not all; method: immunoSEQ multiplex PCR. There are roughly 100,000 clones in the sample; 86% occur only once, and 4% to 4.5% lies in the top ten. Sequenced sample: PBMCs. These receptors were taken from a woman aged 18-35 years in good health and CMV-seropositive. CDR3s include the opening cysteine and the closing phenylalanine or tryptophan. D genes are given only for firm matches. Not every row has a clone size; where given, it reads once, few, many or a size class.

clone_size	d_call	j_call	v_call	cdr3_aa	cdr3_nt
.	.	TRBJ1-1	TRBV4-1	CASSPNQGNTEAFF	TGCGCCAGCAGCCCGAACCAGGGGAACACTGAAGCTTTCTTT
.	TRBD1	TRBJ1-5	TRBV19	CASRRGTASNQPQHF	TGTGCCAGTAGAAGGGGGACAGCTAGCAATCAGCCCCAGCATTTT
.	.	TRBJ1-4	TRBV30	CAWSIRFNEKLFF	TGTGCCTGGAGCATCAGATTTAATGAAAAACTGTTTTTT
once	TRBD2	TRBJ2-3	TRBV6-4	CASSDPPAGKRGSTDTQYF	TGTGCCAGCAGTGACCCCCCCGCCGGGAAGCGGGGGAGCACAGATACGCAGTATTTT
once	TRBD2	TRBJ2-1	TRBV5-1	CASSLFHGGRSNEQFF	TGCGCCAGCAGCTTGTTCCATGGCGGGAGATCCAATGAGCAGTTCTTC
.	.	TRBJ2-1	TRBV9	CASSVEIRSSNEQFF	TGTGCCAGCAGCGTAGAGATTAGATCAAGCAATGAGCAGTTCTTC
.	.	TRBJ2-3	TRBV15	CATSRPSTDTQYF	TGTGCCACCAGCAGACCTAGCACAGATACGCAGTATTTT
.	.	TRBJ1-2	TRBV19	CASTPGRSGYTF	TGTGCCAGTACCCCAGGGAGGAGTGGCTACACCTTC
.	TRBD2	TRBJ2-5	TRBV7-2	CASSDRDYKETQYF	TGTGCCAGCAGCGACCGGGACTACAAAGAGACCCAGTACTTC
few	TRBD1	TRBJ2-7	TRBV18	CASSPKDRGLYEQYF	TGTGCCAGCTCACCCAAGGACAGGGGTCTCTACGAGCAGTACTTC
.	.	TRBJ1-2	TRBV5-1	CASSLAMGEILRDGYTF	TGCGCCAGCAGCTTGGCTATGGGCGAGATCCTCCGTGATGGCTACACCTTC
once	.	TRBJ1-1	TRBV14	CASSHMVTYTEAFF	TGTGCCAGCAGCCATATGGTAACCTATACTGAAGCTTTCTTT
.	.	TRBJ2-3	TRBV5-6	CASSSPSRTDTQYF	TGTGCCAGCAGCAGTCCAAGCCGCACAGATACGCAGTATTTT
.	.	TRBJ1-1	TRBV10-1	CASSETGMSEAFF	TGCGCCAGCAGTGAGACGGGAATGAGTGAAGCTTTCTTT
.	.	TRBJ2-7	TRBV11-2	CASTPNPYEQYF	TGTGCCAGCACCCCTAACCCCTACGAGCAGTACTTC
.	.	TRBJ1-3	TRBV6-5	CASSSAGTGGGNTIYF	TGTGCCAGCAGTTCCGCCGGGACCGGGGGGGGAAACACCATATATTTT
few	TRBD1	TRBJ2-7	TRBV6-1	CASSTGASYEQYF	TGTGCCAGCAGTACAGGGGCGTCCTACGAGCAGTACTTC
.	TRBD2	TRBJ2-7	TRBV30	CAGAGANSYEQYF	TGTGCCGGGGCGGGAGCGAACTCCTACGAGCAGTACTTC
.	.	TRBJ2-1	TRBV19	CASNTGGEQFF	TGTGCCAGTAATACAGGCGGTGAGCAGTTCTTC
.	TRBD2	TRBJ2-3	TRBV10-3	CAIRSTWTSGGRTDTQYF	TGTGCCATCAGATCGACTTGGACTAGCGGGGGGCGCACAGATACGCAGTATTTT
.	TRBD1	TRBJ1-5	TRBV6-5	CASSPRQGYQPQHF	TGTGCCAGCAGCCCCCGACAGGGCTATCAGCCCCAGCATTTT
.	.	TRBJ2-7	TRBV4-1	CASSRLLGGRSHEQYF	TGCGCCAGCAGCCGACTCCTGGGGGGTCGTTCCCACGAGCAGTACTTC
.	.	TRBJ1-2	TRBV5-4	CASSYDSNYGYTF	TGTGCCAGCAGCTACGACAGTAACTATGGCTACACCTTC
.	.	TRBJ2-1	TRBV18	CASSPLAYNEQFF	TGTGCCAGCTCACCCCTAGCGTACAATGAGCAGTTCTTC
.	.	TRBJ1-4	TRBV18	CASSLGGPNEKLFF	TGTGCCAGCTCCCTGGGAGGGCCTAATGAAAAACTGTTTTTT